This T cell receptor (beta chain) comes out of a study of cytomegalovirus exposure and HLA in healthy donors. Study background: Genotyping showed around four fifths of about 370 donors falling in the Caucasian-associated ancestry cluster. Study conclusions and caveats: Segments of the TCR beta V type were, in most cases, productive about 87% or about 30% of the time in an earlier analysis. In a later analysis, a genetic analysis reported fewer productive-TCR N-insertions in an Asian-associated ancestry cluster than the cohort average.

Primers included in the PCR were 60 Vbeta and 13 Jbeta primers. Measured with immunoSEQ multiplex PCR; TCRdb has only the in-frame clones, and not every one. In all, the sample yields nearly 35,000 clones. In regard to this clone: Its specificity is not known.

Germline-derived CDR1 and CDR2 are KGHSH and LQKENI. After removal of 0 bases from V and 2 bases from J, the junction contained 9 bases not matched to a gene. There are 17 residues in the CDR3. V and J are TRBV18 and TRBJ2-7; 8 bases map to TRBD1. The receptor was derived from a woman aged 40 to 50 in good health and CMV-seropositive. Specimen: PBMCs. This chain's CDR3 is CASSPPGQDAKPYEQYF. The CDR3 coding sequence is TGTGCCAGCTCACCACCGGGACAGGACGCCAAACCCTACGAGCAGTACTTC.